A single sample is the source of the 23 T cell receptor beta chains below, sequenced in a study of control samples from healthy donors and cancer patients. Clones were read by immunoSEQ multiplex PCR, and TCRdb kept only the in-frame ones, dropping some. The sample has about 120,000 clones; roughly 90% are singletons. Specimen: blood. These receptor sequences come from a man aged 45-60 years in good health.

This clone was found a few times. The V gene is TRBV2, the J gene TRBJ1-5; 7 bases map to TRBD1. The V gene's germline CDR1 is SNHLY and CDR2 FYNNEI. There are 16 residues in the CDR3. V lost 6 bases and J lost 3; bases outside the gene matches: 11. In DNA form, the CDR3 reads TGTGCCAGCAGGACCGAGACAGGGAAGCTCAATCAGCCCCAGCATTTT. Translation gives CASRTETGKLNQPQHF.

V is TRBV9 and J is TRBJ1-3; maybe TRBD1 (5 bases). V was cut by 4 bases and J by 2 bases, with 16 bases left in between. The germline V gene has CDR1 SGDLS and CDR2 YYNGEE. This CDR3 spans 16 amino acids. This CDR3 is CASSPRQGEAGNTIYF. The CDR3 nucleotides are TGTGCCAGCAGCCCCCGTCAAGGGGAGGCTGGAAACACCATATATTTT.

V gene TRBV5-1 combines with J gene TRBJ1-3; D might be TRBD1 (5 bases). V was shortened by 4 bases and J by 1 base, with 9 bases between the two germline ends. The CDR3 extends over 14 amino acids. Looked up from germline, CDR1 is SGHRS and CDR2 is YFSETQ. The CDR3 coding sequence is TGCGCCAGCAGCCCAGGGCTTTCTGGAAACACCATATATTTT. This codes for CASSPGLSGNTIYF. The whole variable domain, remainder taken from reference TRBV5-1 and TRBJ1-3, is KAGVTQTPRYLIKTRGQQVTLSCSPISGHRSVSWYQQTPGQGLQFLFEYFSETQRNKGNFPGRFSGRQFSNSRSEMNVSTLELGDSALYLCASSPGLSGNTIYFGEGSWLTVV.

DNA for the CDR3: TGTGCCAGCAGCCAAGAGGCTAGCACAGATACGCAGTATTTT. The encoded protein is CASSQEASTDTQYF. This chain joins TRBV3-1 (or the pseudogene TRBV3-2) and TRBJ2-3; D uncertain. Germline CDR1 and CDR2: LGHDT and YNNKEL (reference sequence). The CDR3 is 14 residues long. V lost 0 bases and J lost 0, with 4 bases in between.

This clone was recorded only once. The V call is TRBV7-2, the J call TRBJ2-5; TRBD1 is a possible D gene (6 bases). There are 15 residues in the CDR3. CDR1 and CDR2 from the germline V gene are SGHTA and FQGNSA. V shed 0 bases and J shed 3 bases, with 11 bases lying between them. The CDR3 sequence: CASSLAGAGKETQYF. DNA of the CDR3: TGTGCCAGCAGCTTAGCGGGGGCAGGAAAAGAGACCCAGTACTTC.

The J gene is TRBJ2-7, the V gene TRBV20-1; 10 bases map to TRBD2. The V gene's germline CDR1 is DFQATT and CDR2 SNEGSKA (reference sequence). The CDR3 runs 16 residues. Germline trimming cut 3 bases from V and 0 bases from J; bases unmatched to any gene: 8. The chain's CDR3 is CSASGSSGGSSYEQYF. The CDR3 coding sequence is TGCAGTGCTAGTGGGTCTAGCGGGGGTTCCTCCTACGAGCAGTACTTC.

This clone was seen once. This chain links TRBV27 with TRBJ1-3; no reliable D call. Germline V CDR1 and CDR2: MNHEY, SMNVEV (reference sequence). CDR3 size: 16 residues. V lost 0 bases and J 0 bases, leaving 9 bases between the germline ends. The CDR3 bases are TGTGCCAGCAGTTTATCCCGAGTGAGCTCTGGAAACACCATATATTTT. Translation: CASSLSRVSSGNTIYF.

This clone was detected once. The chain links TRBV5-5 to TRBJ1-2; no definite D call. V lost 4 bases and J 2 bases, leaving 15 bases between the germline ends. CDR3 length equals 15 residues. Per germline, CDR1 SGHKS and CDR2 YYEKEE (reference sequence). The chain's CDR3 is CASSLGGGGNYGYTF. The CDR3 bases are TGTGCCAGCAGCCTGGGCGGCGGTGGGAACTATGGCTACACCTTC.

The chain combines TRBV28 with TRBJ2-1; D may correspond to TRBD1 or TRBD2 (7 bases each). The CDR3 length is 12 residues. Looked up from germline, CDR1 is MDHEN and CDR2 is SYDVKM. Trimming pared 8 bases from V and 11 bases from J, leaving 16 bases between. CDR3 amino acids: CASRTQGGKQFF. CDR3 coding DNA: TGTGCCAGCCGTACTCAGGGGGGGAAGCAGTTCTTC.

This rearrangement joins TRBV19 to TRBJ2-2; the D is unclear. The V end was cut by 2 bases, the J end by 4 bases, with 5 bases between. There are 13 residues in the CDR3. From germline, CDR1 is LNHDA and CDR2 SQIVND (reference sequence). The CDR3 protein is CASSIRVTGELFF. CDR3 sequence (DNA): TGTGCCAGTAGTATACGGGTCACCGGGGAGCTGTTTTTT.

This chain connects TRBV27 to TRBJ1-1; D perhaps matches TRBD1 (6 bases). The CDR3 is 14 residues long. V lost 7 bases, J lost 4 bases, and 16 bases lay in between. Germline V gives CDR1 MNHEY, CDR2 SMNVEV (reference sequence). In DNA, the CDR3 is TGTGCCAGCACCCTTAGGGGGGGTTCCACTGAAGCTTTCTTT. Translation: CASTLRGGSTEAFF.

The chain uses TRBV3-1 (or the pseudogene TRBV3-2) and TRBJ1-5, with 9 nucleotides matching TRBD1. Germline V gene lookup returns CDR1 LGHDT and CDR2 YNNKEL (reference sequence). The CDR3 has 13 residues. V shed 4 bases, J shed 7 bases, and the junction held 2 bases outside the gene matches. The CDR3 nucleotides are TGTGCCAGCAGCCGGACAGGGGCCCAGCCCCAGCATTTT. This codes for CASSRTGAQPQHF.

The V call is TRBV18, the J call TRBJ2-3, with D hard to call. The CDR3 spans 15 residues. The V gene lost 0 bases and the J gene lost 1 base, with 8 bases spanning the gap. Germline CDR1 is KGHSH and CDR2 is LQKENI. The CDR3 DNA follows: TGTGCCAGCTCACCACCGAGTCTCCGCACAGATACGCAGTATTTT. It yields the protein CASSPPSLRTDTQYF.

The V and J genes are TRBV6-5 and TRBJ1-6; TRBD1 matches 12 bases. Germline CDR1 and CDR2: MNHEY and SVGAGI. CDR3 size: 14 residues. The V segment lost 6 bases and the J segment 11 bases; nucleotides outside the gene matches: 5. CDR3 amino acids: CASRTGQGATPLHF. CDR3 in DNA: TGTGCCAGCAGGACGGGACAGGGGGCTACACCCCTCCACTTT.

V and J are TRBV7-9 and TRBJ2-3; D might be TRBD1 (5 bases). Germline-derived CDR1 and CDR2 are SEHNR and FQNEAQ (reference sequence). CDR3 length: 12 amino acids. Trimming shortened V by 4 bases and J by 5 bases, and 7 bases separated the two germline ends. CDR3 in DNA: TGTGCCAGCAGCTATACAGGAGATACGCAGTATTTT. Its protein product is CASSYTGDTQYF.

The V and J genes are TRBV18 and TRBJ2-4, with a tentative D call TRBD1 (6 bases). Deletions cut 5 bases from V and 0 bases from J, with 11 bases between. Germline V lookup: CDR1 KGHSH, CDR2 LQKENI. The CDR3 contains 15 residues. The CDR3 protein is CASSIEQGAKNIQYF. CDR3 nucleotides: TGTGCCAGCTCAATAGAACAGGGAGCCAAAAACATTCAGTACTTC.

The CDR3 sequence: CASSHLPDQGVSNQPQHF. In DNA, the CDR3 is TGTGCCAGCAGCCATTTACCGGACCAGGGGGTAAGCAATCAGCCCCAGCATTTT. The chain links TRBV7-9 to TRBJ1-5; 7 nucleotides align to TRBD1. V lost 5 bases to trimming and J lost 1 base; unmatched junction nucleotides: 14. In germline, CDR1 is SEHNR, CDR2 FQNEAQ (reference sequence). The CDR3 totals 18 residues. The whole variable domain, filled in from reference TRBV7-9 and TRBJ1-5, reads DTGVSQNPRHKITKRGQNVTFRCDPISEHNRLYWYRQTLGQGPEFLTYFQNEAQLEKSRLLSDRFSAERPKGSFSTLEIQRTEQGDSAMYLCASSHLPDQGVSNQPQHFGDGTRLSIL.

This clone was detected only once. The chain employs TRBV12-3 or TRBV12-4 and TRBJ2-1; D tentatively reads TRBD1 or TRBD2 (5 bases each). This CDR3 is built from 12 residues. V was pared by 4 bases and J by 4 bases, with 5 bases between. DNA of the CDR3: TGTGCCAGCAGTTGGGGGTACAATGAGCAGTTCTTC. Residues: CASSWGYNEQFF.

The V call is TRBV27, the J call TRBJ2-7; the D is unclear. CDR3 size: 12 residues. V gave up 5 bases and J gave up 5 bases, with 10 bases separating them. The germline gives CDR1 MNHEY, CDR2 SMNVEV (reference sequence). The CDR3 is CASSPPRDEQYF. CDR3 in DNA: TGTGCCAGCAGTCCTCCCCGCGACGAGCAGTACTTC.

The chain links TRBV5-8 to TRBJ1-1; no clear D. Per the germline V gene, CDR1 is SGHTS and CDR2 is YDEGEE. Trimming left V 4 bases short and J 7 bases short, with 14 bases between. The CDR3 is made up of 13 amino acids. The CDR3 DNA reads TGTGCCAGCAGCCTGTCCACGGACTTTGAAGCTTTCTTT. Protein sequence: CASSLSTDFEAFF.

The CDR3 DNA reads as TGTGCCAGCAGCTTAGCGGGGAACACTGAAGCTTTCTTT. Translation gives CASSLAGNTEAFF. The rearrangement joins TRBV7-9 to TRBJ1-1; D remains unclear. V lost 0 bases, J lost 1 base, and 3 bases lay in between. Per the germline V gene, CDR1 is SEHNR and CDR2 is FQNEAQ (reference sequence). The CDR3 extends over 13 amino acids.

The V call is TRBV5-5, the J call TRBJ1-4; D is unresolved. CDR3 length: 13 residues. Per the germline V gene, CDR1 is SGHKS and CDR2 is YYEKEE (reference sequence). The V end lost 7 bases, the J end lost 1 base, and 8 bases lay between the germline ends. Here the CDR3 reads CASGDGTNEKLFF. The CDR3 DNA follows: TGTGCCAGCGGCGACGGAACTAATGAAAAACTGTTTTTT.

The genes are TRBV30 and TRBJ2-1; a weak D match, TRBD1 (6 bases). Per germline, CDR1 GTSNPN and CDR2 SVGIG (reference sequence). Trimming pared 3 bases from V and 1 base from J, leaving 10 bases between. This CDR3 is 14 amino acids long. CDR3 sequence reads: CAWSTRGSYNEQFF. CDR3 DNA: TGTGCCTGGAGCACCAGGGGTTCCTACAATGAGCAGTTCTTC.